This T cell receptor (beta chain) was identified during a study of control samples from healthy donors and cancer patients. The CDR3 runs 14 residues. J was trimmed by 4 bases and V by 4 bases; bases with no gene match: 4. CDR1 is SGDLS, CDR2 YYNGEE, per germline. Produced via immunoSEQ multiplex PCR; TCRdb's table is partial and in-frame only. This table holds 90,000 to 140,000 clones, roughly 85% found once. The V call is TRBV9, the J call TRBJ1-1; 10 nucleotides align to TRBD1. Sequenced: blood. The sequence was obtained from a woman between 45 and 65 years old in good health. CDR3 in DNA: TGTGCCAGCAGCCCCGGGACAGGGGTCACTGAAGCTTTCTTT. It translates to CASSPGTGVTEAFF.